This T cell receptor beta chain stems from a study of T cell responses to AZD1222 COVID-19 vaccine. TCRdb keeps only in-frame clones here, not all; method: immunoSEQ multiplex PCR. The sample gives about 140,000 clones, around nine tenths of which show up once; roughly 4% is in the top ten. Notes on this clone: What it binds is not known.

Findings and limits, study-wide: Researchers report vaccine-associated CD4 TCRs spanning spike, with dominance at 160-218 and 743-854.

This CDR3 region has 12 residues. The V end was cut by 0 bases, the J end by 4 bases, with 4 bases between. Germline V lookup: CDR1 SQVTM, CDR2 ANQGSEA. Sequenced material: peripheral blood, taken 28 days after the second AZD1222 dose. This sequence originates from an adult who received the AZD1222 COVID-19 vaccine. The chain combines TRBV29-1 with TRBJ2-1; D is undetermined. CDR3 residues: CSVEDTYNEQFF. The CDR3 nucleotides are TGCAGCGTTGAAGACACGTACAATGAGCAGTTCTTC.